Below, 23 T cell receptor beta chains from the same sample are listed, as sequenced in a study of vaccination and CD4 T cells after COVID-19. MiXCR was run by TCRdb on the PCR reads, yielding one entry per CDR3 protein. The table has approximately 20,000 distinct CDR3 sequences, less than 80% seen once. The source was CD4+ T cells from blood, collected before SARS-CoV-2 vaccination. The receptors here all came from a human donor who had recovered from COVID-19.

The CDR3 loop reads CASSVEMGTEAFF. The CDR3 region has the DNA TGTGCCAGCAGCGTAGAAATGGGAACTGAAGCTTTCTTT. The chain employs TRBV9 and TRBJ1-1; no clear D. V lost 0 bases and J 5 bases, leaving 8 bases between the germline ends. The CDR3 extends over 13 amino acids. Germline assignment: CDR1 SGDLS and CDR2 YYNGEE. The variable domain in full, with the rest retrieved from reference TRBV9 and TRBJ1-1, is DSGVTQTPKHLITATGQRVTLRCSPRSGDLSVYWYQQSLDQGLQFLIQYYNGEERAKGNILERFSAQQFPDLHSELNLSSLELGDSALYFCASSVEMGTEAFFGQGTRLTVV.

This clonotype has more than one count but fewer than ten. J is TRBJ1-2 and V is TRBV21-1. TRBV21-1 is described as a pseudogene. There are 14 residues in the CDR3. The CDR3 DNA reads TGTGCCAGCAGCAAAGATCCCCGCTACTATGGCTACACCTTC. Translation gives CASSKDPRYYGYTF.

V usage is TRBV6-2 or TRBV6-3 and J usage is TRBJ2-4, with D uncertain. Germline V gene data show CDR1 as MNHEY and CDR2 as SVGEGT. The length of the CDR3 is 15 residues. The V end was cut by 4 bases, the J end by 6 bases, with 16 bases between. This CDR3 is CASSSPRAPRNIQYF. CDR3 bases: TGTGCCAGCAGTTCCCCCCGAGCACCCCGAAACATTCAGTACTTC.

The chain couples TRBV2 to TRBJ1-5, with TRBD1 identical over 9 bases. V shed 6 bases, J shed 0 bases, and the junction held 9 bases outside the gene matches. Germline assignment: CDR1 SNHLY and CDR2 FYNNEI. CDR3 length equals 17 residues. DNA for the CDR3: TGTGCCAGCAGGGGGACAGGGAGCAAGTATAGCAATCAGCCCCAGCATTTT. This encodes CASRGTGSKYSNQPQHF. Full variable domain (remainder filled in from reference TRBV2 and TRBJ1-5): EPEVTQTPSHQVTQMGQEVILRCVPISNHLYFYWYRQILGQKVEFLVSFYNNEISEKSEIFDDQFSVERPDGSNFTLKIRSTKLEDSAMYFCASRGTGSKYSNQPQHFGDGTRLSIL.

V and J are TRBV20-1 and TRBJ1-5; D remains unclear. CDR3 length: 15 residues. Trimming took off 7 bases at V and 0 bases at J, with 16 bases between the two ends. CDR1 is DFQATT and CDR2 is SNEGSKA in the germline V gene (reference sequence). The CDR3 is CSGAGRPYSNQPQHF. CDR3 bases: TGCAGTGGGGCGGGAAGGCCATATAGCAATCAGCCCCAGCATTTT.

This clonotype was counted a few times. The rearrangement links TRBV20-1 to TRBJ1-5; 7 positions match TRBD1. Germline assignment: CDR1 DFQATT and CDR2 SNEGSKA (reference sequence). The CDR3 runs 16 residues. J gave up 0 bases and V 6 bases, and 11 bases lay outside the gene matches. CDR3 sequence reads: CSALDRTGYSNQPQHF. DNA of the CDR3: TGCAGTGCCCTGGACAGGACGGGATATAGCAATCAGCCCCAGCATTTT.

V gene TRBV27 combines with J gene TRBJ2-5; unclear D gene. The CDR3 sequence is 13 residues long. CDR1 MNHEY and CDR2 SMNVEV come from the germline V gene (reference sequence). Trimming took 11 bases from V and 2 from J, leaving 15 bases between them. This CDR3 reads CASRRIEQETQYF. The CDR3, as DNA: TGTGCCTCGAGGCGGATAGAGCAAGAGACCCAGTACTTC.

The J gene is TRBJ2-2, the V gene TRBV20-1; a possible D gene is TRBD2 (6 bases). Germline V lookup: CDR1 DFQATT, CDR2 SNEGSKA (reference sequence). V was shortened by 2 bases and J by 3 bases, with 13 bases between the two germline ends. This CDR3 has 15 amino acids. CDR3 sequence: CSARRRAPYTGELFF. The CDR3, as DNA: TGCAGTGCTAGACGGAGGGCGCCCTACACCGGGGAGCTGTTTTTT.

V gene TRBV20-1 combines with J gene TRBJ1-1; D unclear. V lost 7 bases to trimming and J lost 1 base, with 13 bases between them. The CDR3 consists of 13 residues. The germline gives CDR1 DFQATT, CDR2 SNEGSKA (reference sequence). The CDR3 is CSVAGPGNTEAFF. The CDR3 nucleotides are TGCAGTGTGGCGGGTCCGGGGAACACTGAAGCTTTCTTT.

V is TRBV24-1 and J is TRBJ2-7; D ambiguous. The CDR3 has 16 amino acids. CDR1 and CDR2 (germline): KGHDR, SFDVKD. V dropped 4 bases and J dropped 2 bases, with 17 bases sitting between them. The CDR3 loop is CATSDHGIKGTYEQYF. The CDR3 nucleotides read TGTGCCACCAGTGACCACGGAATAAAGGGTACCTACGAGCAGTACTTC.

In this sample, this clonotype turned up once. The rearrangement links TRBV2 to TRBJ2-7, with D maybe TRBD2 (5 bases). The CDR3 has 15 amino acids. Looked up from germline, CDR1 is SNHLY and CDR2 is FYNNEI. Trimming took off 6 bases at V and 7 bases at J, with 22 bases between the two ends. In DNA, the CDR3 is TGTGCCAGCAGCTTCTCTGTCCCACGGAGGTCAGAGCAGTACTTC. Its translation: CASSFSVPRRSEQYF.

CDR3 loop: CASSLVGDRYTF. CDR3 bases: TGTGCCAGCAGCTTAGTGGGAGACAGGTACACCTTC. The genes are TRBV7-2 and TRBJ1-2, with a tentative D call TRBD1 (6 bases). The V gene lost 1 base and the J gene lost 11 bases, with 11 bases spanning the gap. This CDR3 spans 12 amino acids. CDR1 and CDR2 (germline): SGHTA, FQGNSA. The full variable domain, rest sourced from reference TRBV7-2 and TRBJ1-2, is GAGVSQSPSNKVTEKGKDVELRCDPISGHTALYWYRQSLGQGLEFLIYFQGNSAPDKSGLPSDRFSAERTGGSVSTLTIQRTQQEDSAVYLCASSLVGDRYTFGSGTRLTVV.

CDR3 amino acids: CATTPRDTDTQYF. CDR3 DNA sequence: TGTGCCACCACCCCCAGGGACACAGATACGCAGTATTTT. The chain uses TRBV10-3 and TRBJ2-3; possibly TRBD1 for D (5 bases). This CDR3 region has 13 residues. V was cut by 10 bases and J by 2 bases, with 13 bases left in between. CDR1 and CDR2 from the germline V gene are ENHRY and SYGVKD.

The CDR3 coding sequence is TGCAGTGCTGCCCCCCGGCTACAGCTCTTGGTCAATCAGCCCCAGCATTTT. Translation gives CSAAPRLQLLVNQPQHF. This chain uses TRBV20-1 with TRBJ1-5; D is unclear. V lost 5 bases and J lost 3, with 23 bases in between. Germline-derived CDR1 and CDR2 are DFQATT and SNEGSKA (reference sequence). The CDR3 contains 17 residues.

The rearrangement links TRBV18 to TRBJ1-5; 8 bases match TRBD1. The germline V gene has CDR1 KGHSH and CDR2 LQKENI. With V trimmed by 6 bases and J by 7 bases, 11 bases remained unmatched. CDR3 length: 15 residues. The CDR3 DNA follows: TGTGCCAGCTCTCCCACAGGGGACAGGTGGCAGCCCCAGCATTTT. Its translation: CASSPTGDRWQPQHF.

The chain employs TRBV7-2 and TRBJ2-5, with 8 bases that match TRBD2. The ends lost 0 bases at V and 2 bases at J; junction bases unmatched: 2. Germline loops: CDR1 SGHTA, CDR2 FQGNSA. The CDR3 extends over 15 amino acids. CDR3 loop: CASSLAGTRQETQYF. CDR3 DNA: TGTGCCAGCAGCTTAGCCGGGACTAGGCAAGAGACCCAGTACTTC.

The V and J genes are TRBV7-9 and TRBJ2-1, with 8 bases lining up with TRBD1. Per germline, CDR1 SEHNR and CDR2 FQNEAQ (reference sequence). Unmatched junction bases numbered 2, after V lost 3 bases and J lost 4 bases. The CDR3 length is 14 residues. As DNA, the CDR3 is TGTGCCAGCAGCTTGGGACAGGTTTACAATGAGCAGTTCTTC. Translation gives CASSLGQVYNEQFF.

The chain links TRBV7-2 to TRBJ2-7; 14 bases fit TRBD2. The trim removed 5 bases at V and 3 bases at J, leaving 6 bases unmatched. CDR3 length: 16 residues. Germline V CDR1 and CDR2: SGHTA, FQGNSA. The CDR3 coding sequence is TGTGCCAGCAGCAAGACCGGGACTAGCGGGAGCTACGAGCAGTACTTC. As protein: CASSKTGTSGSYEQYF.

The sample holds a few counts of this clonotype. The chain joins TRBV7-3 to TRBJ1-6; TRBD1 aligns across 9 bases. The CDR3 sequence is 15 residues long. Germline values: CDR1 SGHTA, CDR2 FQGTGA. After removal of 5 bases from V and 13 bases from J, the junction contained 12 bases not matched to a gene. CDR3 loop: CASSLSGTGPYPLHF. CDR3 sequence (DNA): TGTGCCAGCAGCCTTTCCGGGACAGGGCCTTATCCCCTCCACTTT.

This rearrangement joins TRBV5-1 to TRBJ2-7; D could derive from TRBD1 or TRBD2 (6 bases each). Germline V gives CDR1 SGHRS, CDR2 YFSETQ. The V end lost 3 bases, the J end lost 1 base, and 14 bases lay between the germline ends. This CDR3 contains 15 residues. This CDR3 is CASSSTTGRSYEQYF. CDR3 in DNA: TGCGCCAGCAGCTCCACCACAGGGAGGTCCTACGAGCAGTACTTC.

For the CDR3, the DNA is TGTGCCAGCAGCTCTCAACGGAGGGGGGCAGATACGCAGTATTTT. It translates to CASSSQRRGADTQYF. This rearrangement joins TRBV27 to TRBJ2-3; either TRBD1 or TRBD2 may supply D (6 bases each). The CDR3 is made up of 15 amino acids. In germline, CDR1 is MNHEY, CDR2 SMNVEV (reference sequence). Trimming shortened V by 6 bases and J by 4 bases, and 17 bases separated the two germline ends.

V is TRBV6-1 and J is TRBJ1-1; 7 bases fit TRBD1. This CDR3 is 13 amino acids long. The V gene's germline CDR1 is MNHNS and CDR2 SASEGT. With 6 bases clipped from V and 12 bases from J, the junction kept 13 bases outside the gene matches. The CDR3 spells CASSSGEGAQSFF. The CDR3, as DNA: TGTGCCAGCAGCTCCGGGGAGGGGGCGCAATCTTTCTTT.

V and J are TRBV6-1 and TRBJ2-6; 8 bases are shared with TRBD1. V was clipped by 6 bases and J by 17 bases; unmatched bases: 6. The CDR3 is 11 residues long. The germline CDR1 and CDR2 sequences are MNHNS and SASEGT. CDR3 DNA: TGTGCCAGCAGACAGGGGGTCAGGGTGACTTTC. Residues: CASRQGVRVTF.